The rows below give T cell receptor beta chains drawn from one sample of a study of blood T cell repertoires in COVID-19. Some clones are missing from TCRdb's copy, which holds only in-frame ones; the method was immunoSEQ multiplex PCR. The table records approximately 670,000 clones, 75% to 90% of them present only once. The source material was peripheral blood. The receptors originated from a woman aged 18-29 years with acute or convalescent COVID-19. The CDR3 runs from the conserved cysteine through the conserved F or W. A D gene is named only where the DNA matches it firmly.

d_gene	v_gene	CDR3aa
NA	TRBV2	CASRPSRFSSYNEQFF
NA	TRBV7-9	CASSFFNTGELFF
NA	TRBV6-5	CASKGGAAPNEKLFF
NA	TRBV5-4	CASSWDINYGYTF
TRBD1	TRBV7-9	CASSFKTGGAFF
NA	TRBV4-3	CASSQGPRRDEQFF
NA	TRBV2	CASSGGGQLNEKLFF
NA	TRBV6-1	CASSETLGQSNQPQHF
NA	TRBV5-1	CASSSGRSWADMNTEAFF
TRBD2	TRBV15	CATSRARGVSGANVLTF
NA	TRBV7-9	CASSLAAESPGYF
TRBD1	TRBV6-5	CASSYSRDRGTDTQYF
TRBD1	TRBV5-6	CASSWQDRDFYGYTF
NA	TRBV6-2/TRBV6-3	CASSYRAQGGEAFF
NA	TRBV27	CASSLGFGRVGEAFF
NA	TRBV7-2	CASSGSGQGNYGYTF
NA	TRBV13	CASRRLLYGYTF
NA	TRBV4-3	CASSQGAVNSPLHF
NA	TRBV5-1	CASSIQQDYGYTF
NA	TRBV20-1	CSAGDRNTEAFF
NA	TRBV29-1	CSVSPPGIGYNEQFF
NA	TRBV2	CASSEARNTEAFF
NA	TRBV6-5	CASSFGGDSPLHF
NA	TRBV7-6	CASSSSGYGYTF
TRBD1	TRBV19	CASRPTGVYGYTF
NA	TRBV19	CASWASEAFF
TRBD1	TRBV9	CASRSTGGGGNTIYF
NA	TRBV19	CASSPGDTLNEKLFF
TRBD1	TRBV19	CASSIGTGDVLLEKLFF
TRBD1	TRBV5-1	CASSLGQAMNTEAFF
TRBD1	TRBV12-5	CASGQDRGQFF
NA	TRBV2	CAADGGREQFF
TRBD1	TRBV7-9	CASSRQGMDGYTF
TRBD1	TRBV5-1	CASSRTGGQNTGELFF
TRBD1	TRBV6-5	CASSYSEGAINEKLFF
TRBD1	TRBV28	CASSGWDRGIGTEAFF
TRBD1	TRBV4-3	CASSLHRGRTEAFF
TRBD2	TRBV7-2	CASSFGASGGETQYF
NA	TRBV7-3	CASSLSIADTQYF
NA	TRBV2	CVSTFGQNQPQHF
NA	TRBV10-2	CASSEGGLSYNSPLHF
NA	TRBV7-2	CASSLELVWYSGNTIYF
NA	TRBV10-1	CASGESLASGNTIYF
NA	TRBV28	CASNSGWRGKLFF
NA	TRBV6-1	CASSEEVPSTYEQYF
NA	TRBV6-6	CASSASALSGNTIYF
TRBD1	TRBV29-1	CSVPDRGTYNEQFF
NA	TRBV12-3/TRBV12-4	CASSSTANYGYTF
NA	TRBV4-3	CASSQEGRGWGEKLFF